This TCR beta chain was recorded in a study of shared clonotypes between healthy human individuals. Study-level background: Three plates each covered CD4 naive and memory; CD8 naive two, CD8 memory one.

In the naive CD8 group, cells lacked CD45RO and were positively selected for CCR7, so terminally differentiated effector memory CD45RA+ cells were left out. In the original workflow: Sequence data from immunoSEQ were junction-only and lacked quality scores; consequently, filtering differed. TCRdb's table, derived via immunoSEQ multiplex PCR, lists solely in-frame clones and lacks some. V, J and clone size reflect that table, while D and trimming were determined from the DNA. This table holds about 2.1 million clones, roughly 95% found once. Between the trimmed V and J ends, which lost 4 bases and 1 base, there was a span of 12 bases. The CDR3 covers 15 residues. Germline values: CDR1 SGDLS, CDR2 YYNGEE.

The clonotype comes from a man aged 18 to 29 in good health. Some clones in this sample may be carry-over from other donors' samples. The J gene is TRBJ1-3, the V gene TRBV9; no definite D call. Sequencing was done on a sample of naive CD8+ T cells from PBMCs. The CDR3 DNA follows: TGTGCCAGCAGCATATCCTCCGAGTCTGGAAACACCATATATTTT. Translation: CASSISSESGNTIYF.